This entry concerns a single TCR beta chain. Using immunoSEQ multiplex PCR, the repertoire was profiled, and TCRdb retains in-frame clones only, with some absent. The sample holds tens of thousands of clones, less than 95% seen once. This sample is part of a study of control samples from healthy donors and cancer patients. The V gene's germline CDR1 is LNHNV and CDR2 YYDKDF (reference sequence). The CDR3 consists of 13 residues. Trimming shortened V by 0 bases and J by 5 bases, and 7 bases separated the two germline ends. Material for sequencing was blood. The clonotype was recovered from a man aged 25-45 years in good health. The chain links TRBV15 to TRBJ1-1; D unresolved. In DNA, the CDR3 is TGTGCCACCAGCAGAGATAAATGGACTGAAGCTTTCTTT. It specifies CATSRDKWTEAFF.